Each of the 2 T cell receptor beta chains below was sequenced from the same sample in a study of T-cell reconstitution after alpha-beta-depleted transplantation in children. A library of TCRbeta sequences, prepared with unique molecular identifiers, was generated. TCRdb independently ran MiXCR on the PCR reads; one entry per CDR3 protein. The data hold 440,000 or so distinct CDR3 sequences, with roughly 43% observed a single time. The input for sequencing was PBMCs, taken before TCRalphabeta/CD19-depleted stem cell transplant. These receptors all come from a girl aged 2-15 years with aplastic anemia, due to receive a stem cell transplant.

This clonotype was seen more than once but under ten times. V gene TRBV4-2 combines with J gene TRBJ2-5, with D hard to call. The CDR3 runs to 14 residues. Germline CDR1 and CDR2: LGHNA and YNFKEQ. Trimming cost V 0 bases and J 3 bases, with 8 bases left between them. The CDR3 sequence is CASSQDGGKETQYF. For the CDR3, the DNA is TGTGCCAGCAGCCAAGATGGCGGAAAAGAGACCCAGTACTTC.

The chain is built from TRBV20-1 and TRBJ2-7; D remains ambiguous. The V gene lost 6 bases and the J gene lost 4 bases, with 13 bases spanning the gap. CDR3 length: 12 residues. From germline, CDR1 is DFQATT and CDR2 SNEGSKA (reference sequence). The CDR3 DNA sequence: TGCAGTGCCCCCGCTTCTCAATACGAGCAGTACTTC. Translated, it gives CSAPASQYEQYF.